The 10 T cell receptor beta chains below were found in one sample sequenced in a study of blood T cell repertoires in COVID-19. The protocol was immunoSEQ multiplex PCR, while the TCRdb copy is restricted to in-frame clones and leaves out a portion. Among approximately 280,000 clones, 85% were seen once, and the ten largest hold 5.1%. What was sequenced was peripheral blood. These receptor sequences come from a man aged 50-60 years with active or convalescent COVID-19.

The chain joins TRBV3-1 (or the pseudogene TRBV3-2) to TRBJ1-4; TRBD1 agrees at 9 bases. This CDR3 region has 16 residues. CDR1 LGHDT and CDR2 YNNKEL come from the germline V gene (reference sequence). Trimming took 3 bases from V and 7 from J; bases not matched to a gene: 9. CDR3 sequence reads: CASSQGGGQGTEKLFF. The CDR3 DNA is TGTGCCAGCAGCCAGGGGGGGGGACAGGGCACTGAAAAACTGTTTTTT.

The CDR3, as DNA: TGTGCCAGCAGAATTAGCGGGAGGGTATTCGACGAGCAGTACTTC. Amino acids: CASRISGRVFDEQYF. The chain carries TRBV2 and TRBJ2-7; 11 nucleotides line up with TRBD2. After removal of 6 bases from V and 5 bases from J, the junction contained 9 bases not matched to a gene. The CDR3 spans 15 residues. Looked up from germline, CDR1 is SNHLY and CDR2 is FYNNEI.

This clone was seen only a few times. The rearrangement joins TRBV5-1 to TRBJ2-1; D is unclear. The CDR3 extends over 14 amino acids. V lost 4 bases to trimming and J lost 7 bases, with 15 bases between them. The germline gives CDR1 SGHRS, CDR2 YFSETQ. CDR3 DNA: TGCGCCAGCAGCCTCCCCGACTCGATGAATGAGCAGTTCTTC. Translated: CASSLPDSMNEQFF.

This chain links TRBV12-3 or TRBV12-4 with TRBJ1-1, with D possibly matching TRBD1 (6 bases). This CDR3 is 12 amino acids long. Trimming cost V 5 bases and J 11 bases, with 15 bases left between them. Written as DNA, the CDR3 is TGTGCCAGCAGTGGGGGCCCTTCGGGGGCTTTCTTT. This gives the protein CASSGGPSGAFF.

The rearrangement links TRBV7-2 to TRBJ2-2; D perhaps matches TRBD2 (5 bases). V was pared by 6 bases and J by 5 bases, with 16 bases between. The CDR3 totals 15 residues. CDR1 is SGHTA and CDR2 is FQGNSA in the germline V gene. The CDR3 nucleotides read TGTGCCAGCAGTCAAGCCAGGCGGGTAACCGGGGAGCTGTTTTTT. Protein product: CASSQARRVTGELFF. Looking up the rest from reference TRBV7-2 and TRBJ2-2 gives the full variable domain: GAGVSQSPSNKVTEKGKDVELRCDPISGHTALYWYRQSLGQGLEFLIYFQGNSAPDKSGLPSDRFSAERTGGSVSTLTIQRTQQEDSAVYLCASSQARRVTGELFFGEGSRLTVL.

This clone was seen a few times. V gene TRBV28 combines with J gene TRBJ1-5; 7 nucleotides match TRBD1. J gave up 6 bases and V 5 bases, and 10 bases lay outside the gene matches. There are 15 residues in the CDR3. Germline V CDR1 and CDR2: MDHEN, SYDVKM. The CDR3 sequence is CASSPGQAFGQPQHF. In nucleotides, the CDR3 is TGTGCCAGCAGTCCCGGACAGGCCTTCGGTCAGCCCCAGCATTTT.

The rearrangement joins TRBV25-1 to TRBJ1-2; D gene unclear. The V end lost 4 bases, the J end lost 2 bases, and 14 bases lay between the germline ends. Per the germline V gene, CDR1 is MGHDK and CDR2 is SYGVNS. The CDR3 length is 15 residues. CDR3 nucleotide sequence: TGTGCCAGCAGTGCCTCGACAATGAGAAACTATGGCTACACCTTC. Residues: CASSASTMRNYGYTF.

V gene TRBV9 combines with J gene TRBJ2-6; 8 positions agree with TRBD1. After removal of 3 bases from V and 0 bases from J, the junction contained 11 bases not matched to a gene. Germline-derived CDR1 and CDR2 are SGDLS and YYNGEE. CDR3 length: 19 amino acids. The CDR3 bases are TGTGCCAGCAGCGGACGACAGGGGAGGTTTTTCTCTGGGGCCAACGTCCTGACTTTC. It encodes CASSGRQGRFFSGANVLTF. The full variable domain, with the rest looked up from reference TRBV9 and TRBJ2-6, is DSGVTQTPKHLITATGQRVTLRCSPRSGDLSVYWYQQSLDQGLQFLIQYYNGEERAKGNILERFSAQQFPDLHSELNLSSLELGDSALYFCASSGRQGRFFSGANVLTFGAGSRLTVL.

This clone was found once. The chain has TRBV27 and TRBJ2-2; a possible D gene is TRBD2 (6 bases). This CDR3 is 16 amino acids long. Trimming stripped 6 bases from V and 5 bases from J, with 19 bases between. The V gene's germline CDR1 is MNHEY and CDR2 SMNVEV (reference sequence). The CDR3 is CASSDRDSPLTGELFF. The CDR3, as DNA: TGTGCCAGCAGCGACCGGGACTCGCCTCTAACCGGGGAGCTGTTTTTT.

The chain links TRBV2 to TRBJ2-7, with a tentative D call TRBD2 (6 bases). The CDR3 loop spans 14 amino acids. Germline CDR1 SNHLY, CDR2 FYNNEI. V was trimmed by 4 bases and J by 4 bases, leaving 14 bases between them. This chain's CDR3 is CASSGGGVRYEQYF. The CDR3 DNA reads TGTGCCAGCAGTGGAGGAGGGGTTAGGTACGAGCAGTACTTC.